The 28 T cell receptor beta chains reported below all come from one sample, sequenced in a study of blood T cell repertoires in COVID-19. This table comes from immunoSEQ multiplex PCR, and its TCRdb copy is limited to in-frame clones, with some not included. The sample has 250,000 to 350,000 clones, almost 90% seen once. The sequenced material came from PBMCs or T cells enriched from blood (not recorded which). The receptors come from a young woman with acute COVID-19.

The CDR3 sequence is CASSDRSWSEQYF. The CDR3 region has the DNA TGTGCCAGCAGTGACAGATCTTGGTCCGAGCAGTACTTC. V is TRBV2 and J is TRBJ2-7; D gene uncertain. This CDR3 comprises 13 residues. V was pared by 3 bases and J by 6 bases, with 12 bases between. Germline CDR1 reads SNHLY; CDR2 reads FYNNEI.

CDR3 sequence (DNA): TGCAGTGCTAGTGGACAGGGGGCGGGGGCTTTCTTT. The encoded protein is CSASGQGAGAFF. The rearrangement links TRBV20-1 to TRBJ1-1; 11 nucleotides match TRBD1. V was clipped by 3 bases and J by 11 bases; unmatched bases: 5. The CDR3 spans 12 residues. CDR1 and CDR2 (germline): DFQATT, SNEGSKA (reference sequence).

This clone has a single count. This chain links TRBV7-9 with TRBJ1-2; D unresolved. CDR3 length: 15 residues. Looked up from germline, CDR1 is SEHNR and CDR2 is FQNEAQ (reference sequence). V was trimmed by 6 bases and J by 6 bases, leaving 20 bases between them. The CDR3 here is CASRYLSPRVNGYTF. The CDR3 region has the DNA TGTGCCAGCAGATATTTAAGCCCCCGTGTGAATGGCTACACCTTC.

The chain combines TRBV28 with TRBJ2-4, with TRBD1 identical over 9 bases. J was trimmed by 9 bases and V by 6 bases; bases with no gene match: 6. Germline-derived CDR1 and CDR2 are MDHEN and SYDVKM. The CDR3 is made up of 13 amino acids. CDR3 region: CASRTGGVFIQYF. In nucleotides, the CDR3 is TGTGCCAGCAGGACAGGGGGGGTTTTCATTCAGTACTTC. The full variable domain, completed using reference TRBV28 and TRBJ2-4, is DVKVTQSSRYLVKRTGEKVFLECVQDMDHENMFWYRQDPGLGLRLIYFSYDVKMKEKGDIPEGYSVSREKKERFSLILESASTNQTSMYLCASRTGGVFIQYFGAGTRLSVL.

This chain joins TRBV7-9 and TRBJ1-2, with 11 bases fitting TRBD1. V gave up 5 bases and J gave up 6 bases; unmatched junction bases: 17. The germline V gene has CDR1 SEHNR and CDR2 FQNEAQ (reference sequence). This CDR3 is 18 amino acids long. The CDR3 region has the DNA TGTGCCAGCAGCCCAAGCCTAGAGGGACAGGGGGATCAAGATGGCTACACCTTC. Its protein is CASSPSLEGQGDQDGYTF.

This clone showed up just a few times. This chain joins TRBV2 and TRBJ2-7, with 9 positions matching TRBD2. The length of the CDR3 is 18 residues. Trimming took 6 bases from V and 5 from J; bases not matched to a gene: 20. Germline V gives CDR1 SNHLY, CDR2 FYNNEI. CDR3: CASSEGTKIAGEYDEQYF. CDR3 DNA: TGTGCCAGCAGCGAGGGCACTAAGATAGCGGGAGAGTATGACGAGCAGTACTTC.

This clone came up once. The chain links TRBV28 to TRBJ2-7; D gene ambiguous. CDR3 length: 11 amino acids. CDR1 and CDR2 from the germline V gene are MDHEN and SYDVKM. V lost 5 bases, J lost 8 bases, and 10 bases lay in between. The CDR3 is CASSASEKQYF. In nucleotides, the CDR3 is TGTGCCAGCAGTGCAAGCGAGAAGCAGTACTTC.

This chain connects TRBV30 to TRBJ2-7, with 8 bases that match TRBD1. The CDR3 is 14 amino acids. V shed 4 bases, J shed 3 bases, and the junction held 8 bases outside the gene matches. The germline V gene encodes CDR1 GTSNPN and CDR2 SVGIG (reference sequence). As DNA, the CDR3 is TGTGCCTGGACAGGAGGCAGGGGGCTCTACGAGCAGTACTTC. Residues: CAWTGGRGLYEQYF. The full variable domain, its missing parts supplied by reference TRBV30 and TRBJ2-7, is SQTIHQWPATLVQPVGSPLSLECTVEGTSNPNLYWYRQAAGRGLQLLFYSVGIGQISSEVPQNLSASRPQDRQFILSSKKLLLSDSGFYLCAWTGGRGLYEQYFGPGTRLTVT.

This clone was counted once. This CDR3 is also generated by other DNA sequences in the sample. The chain has TRBV27 and TRBJ1-5; D not certain. The CDR3 is 14 residues long. Germline-derived CDR1 and CDR2 are MNHEY and SMNVEV (reference sequence). The ends were cut back, 3 bases at V and 4 bases at J, with 10 bases in the middle. CDR3: CASSLNRVNQPQHF. In DNA form, the CDR3 reads TGTGCCAGCAGTTTGAACAGAGTTAATCAGCCCCAGCATTTT.

J is TRBJ2-2 and V is TRBV12-3 or TRBV12-4; D gene ambiguous. Trimming removed 3 bases from V and 5 bases from J, with 4 bases in between. This CDR3 is 12 amino acids long. The CDR3 nucleotides read TGTGCCAGCAGTTTTAATACCGGGGAGCTGTTTTTT. This gives the protein CASSFNTGELFF.

The chain recombines TRBV6-6 with TRBJ1-5, with 7 bases matching TRBD1. The V and J ends lost 6 bases and 4 bases, in that order; junction bases with no gene match: 6. Germline CDR1 and CDR2: MNHNY and SVGAGI (reference sequence). This CDR3 is built from 14 residues. DNA for the CDR3: TGTGCCAGCAGCACTCGGACAGGTAATCAGCCCCAGCATTTT. Its translation is CASSTRTGNQPQHF.

The J gene is TRBJ2-5, the V gene TRBV24-1, with a weak D call TRBD2 (5 bases). The CDR3 contains 16 residues. Looked up from germline, CDR1 is KGHDR and CDR2 is SFDVKD. V lost 0 bases, J lost 0 bases, and 10 bases lay in between. The CDR3 sequence: CATSDLRPGYQETQYF. Here the CDR3 DNA reads TGTGCCACCAGTGATTTGAGACCGGGGTACCAAGAGACCCAGTACTTC.

V and J are TRBV10-3 and TRBJ2-3; TRBD2 agrees at 10 bases. The CDR3 loop spans 14 amino acids. Germline V gives CDR1 ENHRY, CDR2 SYGVKD. With 8 bases clipped from V and 0 bases from J, the junction kept 2 bases outside the gene matches. CDR3 sequence (DNA): TGTGCCATCTCACTAGCGGGGAGCACAGATACGCAGTATTTT. Its translation is CAISLAGSTDTQYF.

The genes are TRBV5-1 and TRBJ2-3; the match to TRBD2 covers 15 bases. This CDR3 is built from 15 residues. Looked up from germline, CDR1 is SGHRS and CDR2 is YFSETQ. With V trimmed by 5 bases and J by 6 bases, 4 bases remained unmatched. CDR3 nucleotides: TGCGCCAGCAGGGGACTAGCGGGAGGTGAGGATACGCAGTATTTT. Its translation: CASRGLAGGEDTQYF.

The CDR3 coding sequence is TGTGCCAGCAGCCAACGACTAGCGGGAGGTATCGATACGCAGTATTTT. Amino acids: CASSQRLAGGIDTQYF. The chain is built from TRBV16 and TRBJ2-3, with TRBD2 matching over 13 bases. This CDR3 contains 16 residues. CDR1 and CDR2 (germline): KGHSY, FQNENV. The junction had 5 bases not matched to a gene; V was cut back by 2 bases and J by 6 bases.

The V call is TRBV28, the J call TRBJ2-2, with TRBD1 identical over 7 bases. There are 15 residues in the CDR3. From germline, CDR1 is MDHEN and CDR2 SYDVKM. After removal of 5 bases from V and 5 bases from J, the junction contained 8 bases not matched to a gene. This CDR3 is CASSLRTGPTGELFF. The CDR3 DNA is TGTGCCAGCAGTCTGCGGACAGGACCGACCGGGGAGCTGTTTTTT.

The CDR3 loop reads CASSQEGPTDTQYF. The CDR3 DNA follows: TGTGCCAGCAGCCAAGAGGGCCCCACAGATACGCAGTATTTT. The rearrangement uses TRBV3-1 (or the pseudogene TRBV3-2) and TRBJ2-3; D is unclear. V was pared by 0 bases and J by 2 bases, with 6 bases between. This CDR3 is built from 14 residues. The germline V gene encodes CDR1 LGHDT and CDR2 YNNKEL (reference sequence).

The genes are TRBV28 and TRBJ1-6, with D uncertain. This CDR3 has 16 residues. Germline V CDR1 and CDR2: MDHEN, SYDVKM. Trimming pared 4 bases from V and 1 base from J, leaving 11 bases between. The CDR3 region has the DNA TGTGCCAGCAGTTCCCCGGGTGGGTCCTATAATTCACCCCTCCACTTT. It encodes CASSSPGGSYNSPLHF.

The V gene is TRBV27, the J gene TRBJ1-5; 8 nucleotides match TRBD1. With 6 bases clipped from V and 4 bases from J, the junction kept 5 bases outside the gene matches. This CDR3 has 14 residues. Germline V gene data show CDR1 as MNHEY and CDR2 as SMNVEV (reference sequence). The CDR3 bases are TGTGCCAGCAGCTCCGGGACAGGTAATCAGCCCCAGCATTTT. It translates to CASSSGTGNQPQHF.

With respect to this clone: Other DNA variants within this sample encode the same CDR3. The chain employs TRBV12-3 or TRBV12-4 and TRBJ1-2, with a tentative D call TRBD1 (5 bases). The V and J ends lost 5 bases and 4 bases respectively, with 11 bases between them. This CDR3 region has 13 residues. The DNA of the CDR3 is TGTGCCAGCAGTCTTCAGGGCGGCTATGGCTACACCTTC. Translated: CASSLQGGYGYTF.

This sequence joins TRBV10-1 and TRBJ1-1; 8 bases are shared with TRBD1. This CDR3 spans 15 amino acids. Losses at the gene ends were 2 bases for V and 1 base for J; bases not matched to a gene: 3. Germline assignment: CDR1 WNHNN and CDR2 SYGVQD (reference sequence). The DNA of the CDR3 is TGCGCCAGCAGTGAGCCCGACAGGGGGAACACTGAAGCTTTCTTT. Translation gives CASSEPDRGNTEAFF.

The rearrangement links TRBV27 to TRBJ1-1, with unresolved D. Per germline, CDR1 MNHEY and CDR2 SMNVEV (reference sequence). The V end lost 0 bases, the J end lost 0 bases, and 8 bases lay between the germline ends. The CDR3 loop spans 15 amino acids. The CDR3: CASSLSRVMNTEAFF. DNA of the CDR3: TGTGCCAGCAGTTTATCCCGGGTAATGAACACTGAAGCTTTCTTT.

Only one count was recorded for this clone. This chain uses TRBV19 with TRBJ1-1; D remains ambiguous. CDR3 length: 10 amino acids. The V gene lost 7 bases and the J gene lost 7 bases, with 7 bases spanning the gap. CDR1 LNHDA and CDR2 SQIVND come from the germline V gene (reference sequence). In DNA form, the CDR3 reads TGTGCCAGTATGGCGGGTGAAGCTTTCTTT. It specifies CASMAGEAFF.

J is TRBJ1-3 and V is TRBV5-1, with TRBD1 as a possible D gene (5 bases). Trimming stripped 4 bases from V and 0 bases from J, with 17 bases between. This CDR3 contains 17 residues. Germline V lookup: CDR1 SGHRS, CDR2 YFSETQ. The CDR3 loop reads CASSRPDTGVSGNTIYF. The DNA of the CDR3 is TGCGCCAGCAGCAGACCGGACACCGGCGTCTCTGGAAACACCATATATTTT.

A remark on this clone: This same CDR3 is encoded by further DNA sequences in the sample. The chain carries TRBV9 and TRBJ2-7; tentatively, D is TRBD2 (6 bases). V was clipped by 0 bases and J by 1 base, with 11 bases between them. This CDR3 has 15 amino acids. Germline V gene lookup returns CDR1 SGDLS and CDR2 YYNGEE. The CDR3 bases are TGTGCCAGCAGCGTAGACGGGGGATCATCCTACGAGCAGTACTTC. Protein: CASSVDGGSSYEQYF.

The chain joins TRBV6-5 to TRBJ1-3; TRBD1 agrees at 7 bases. The CDR3 length is 13 residues. After removal of 6 bases from V and 2 bases from J, the junction contained 1 base not matched to a gene. Looked up from germline, CDR1 is MNHEY and CDR2 is SVGAGI. CDR3 sequence reads: CASRTGAGNTIYF. The CDR3 region has the DNA TGTGCCAGCAGAACAGGGGCTGGAAACACCATATATTTT.

This rearrangement joins TRBV28 to TRBJ2-1, with TRBD1 identical over 9 bases. The CDR3 runs to 13 residues. Germline V gene lookup returns CDR1 MDHEN and CDR2 SYDVKM. V lost 7 bases and J lost 6; bases outside the gene matches: 4. The CDR3 bases are TGTGCCAGCACCGTGACAGGGGGCAATGAGCAGTTCTTC. This sequence encodes CASTVTGGNEQFF.

The rearrangement uses TRBV7-2 and TRBJ1-3; 8 bases match TRBD1. This CDR3 spans 14 amino acids. The germline CDR1 and CDR2 sequences are SGHTA and FQGNSA. J gave up 4 bases and V 8 bases, and 7 bases lay outside the gene matches. CDR3: CASASQGAGNTIYF. CDR3 coding DNA: TGTGCCAGCGCCAGTCAGGGGGCAGGAAACACCATATATTTT.